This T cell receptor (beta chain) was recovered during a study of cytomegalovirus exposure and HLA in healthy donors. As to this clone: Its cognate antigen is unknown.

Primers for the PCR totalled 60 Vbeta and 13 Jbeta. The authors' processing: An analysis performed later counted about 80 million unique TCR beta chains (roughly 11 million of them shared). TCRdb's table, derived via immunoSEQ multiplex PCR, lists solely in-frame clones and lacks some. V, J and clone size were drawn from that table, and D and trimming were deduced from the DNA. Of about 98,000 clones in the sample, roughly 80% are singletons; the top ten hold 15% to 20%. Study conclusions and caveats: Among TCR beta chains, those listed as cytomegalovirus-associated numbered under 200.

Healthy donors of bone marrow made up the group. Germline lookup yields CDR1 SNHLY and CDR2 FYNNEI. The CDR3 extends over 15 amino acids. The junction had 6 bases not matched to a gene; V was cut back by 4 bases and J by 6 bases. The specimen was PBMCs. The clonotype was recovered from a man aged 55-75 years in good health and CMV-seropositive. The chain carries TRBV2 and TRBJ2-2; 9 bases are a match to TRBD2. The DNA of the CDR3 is TGTGCCAGCAGTGTTGCTAGCGGGGCCGCCGGGGAGCTGTTTTTT. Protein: CASSVASGAAGELFF.